This section outlines one T cell receptor beta chain sequence together with its context. The antigen remains undetermined. Using RNA transcripts, the TCR beta CDR3 regions were amplified. HTBI-primed RT-PCR formed the first round, and a multiplex PCR formed the second. MiXCR, run by TCRdb on the multiplex PCR reads, gives a single entry per CDR3 protein. Found here are about 410,000 distinct CDR3 sequences, about 17% of them singletons; the top ten hold more than 1.5%. The CDR3 extends over 13 amino acids. Germline values: CDR1 SEHNR, CDR2 FQNEAQ (reference sequence). The sample originates from a study of Graves' ophthalmopathy and Graves' hyperthyroidism. Findings and caveats of the study: Blood repertoires reportedly contained most expanded thyroid clonotypes above 0.001 frequency.

The chain combines TRBV7-9 with TRBJ1-5; D unresolved. The sequence was collected from a woman in her late teens or twenties with Graves' ophthalmopathy. Sequenced material: peripheral blood. Here the CDR3 reads CAVSSYSNQPQHF. CDR3 DNA sequence: TGTGCAGTGTCCTCTTATAGCAATCAGCCCCAGCATTTT.